Only a few counts were recorded for the clone carrying this TCR beta chain. As yet, its antigen is unknown. The sample originates from a study of T cells in Graves' hyperthyroidism and ophthalmopathy. Study results and caveats: Blood also carried most thyroid clonotypes expanded above 0.001.

V was clipped by 6 bases and J by 5 bases, with 19 bases between them. The V gene's germline CDR1 is SGDLS and CDR2 YYNGEE. The CDR3 has 15 residues. TCR beta CDR3 sequences were amplified from RNA transcripts. The HTBI primer set drove a first-round RT-PCR of the TCR CDR3. TCRdb itself ran the multiplex PCR reads through MiXCR, one entry per CDR3 protein. There are hundreds of thousands of distinct CDR3 sequences in the sample; approximately 15% occur only once, and roughly 33% lies in the top ten. This clonotype was obtained from a woman between 35 and 50 years old with Graves' ophthalmopathy. The sequenced sample consisted of blood. The V and J genes are TRBV9 and TRBJ2-3, with D possibly matching TRBD2 (5 bases). CDR3 in DNA: TGTGCCAGCACCCCCGAGGGTAGTCGGATAGATACGCAGTATTTT. Protein sequence: CASTPEGSRIDTQYF.